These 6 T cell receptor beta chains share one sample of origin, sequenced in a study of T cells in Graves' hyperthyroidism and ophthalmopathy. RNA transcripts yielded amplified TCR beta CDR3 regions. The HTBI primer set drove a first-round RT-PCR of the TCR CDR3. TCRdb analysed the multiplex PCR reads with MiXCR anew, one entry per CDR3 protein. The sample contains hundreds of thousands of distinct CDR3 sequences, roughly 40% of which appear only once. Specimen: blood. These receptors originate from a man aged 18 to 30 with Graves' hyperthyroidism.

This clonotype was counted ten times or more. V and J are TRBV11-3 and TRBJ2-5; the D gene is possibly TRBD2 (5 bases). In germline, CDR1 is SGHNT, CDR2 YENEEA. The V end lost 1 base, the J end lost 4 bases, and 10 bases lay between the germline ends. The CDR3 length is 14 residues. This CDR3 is CASSLGSGLETQYF. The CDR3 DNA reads TGTGCCAGCAGCTTAGGATCCGGACTAGAGACCCAGTACTTC.

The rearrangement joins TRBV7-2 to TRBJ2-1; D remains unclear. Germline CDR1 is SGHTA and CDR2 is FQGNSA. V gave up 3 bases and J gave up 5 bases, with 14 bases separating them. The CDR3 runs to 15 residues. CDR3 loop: CASSLSTSTDNEQFF. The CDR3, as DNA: TGTGCCAGCAGCTTGAGTACTTCCACCGACAATGAGCAGTTCTTC.

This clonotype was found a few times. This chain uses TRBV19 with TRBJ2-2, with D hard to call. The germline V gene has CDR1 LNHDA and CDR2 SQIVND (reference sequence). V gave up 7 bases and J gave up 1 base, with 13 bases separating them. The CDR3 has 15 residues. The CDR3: CASTVGFLNTGELFF. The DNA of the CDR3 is TGTGCCAGTACAGTCGGCTTCCTGAACACCGGGGAGCTGTTTTTT.

The CDR3 sequence: CSARAVGEPLHF. CDR3 nucleotides: TGCAGTGCTAGAGCTGTGGGTGAACCCCTCCACTTT. V is TRBV20-1 and J is TRBJ1-6; the D is unclear. V was pared by 1 base and J by 12 bases, with 10 bases between. The V gene's germline CDR1 is DFQATT and CDR2 SNEGSKA (reference sequence). This CDR3 is 12 amino acids long.

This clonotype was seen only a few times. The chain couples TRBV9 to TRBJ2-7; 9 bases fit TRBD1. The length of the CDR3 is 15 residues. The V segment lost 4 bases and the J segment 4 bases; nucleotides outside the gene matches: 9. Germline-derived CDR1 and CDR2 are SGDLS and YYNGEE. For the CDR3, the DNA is TGTGCCAGCAGCCTAGGGACAGGGAGTTTTTACGAGCAGTACTTC. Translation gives CASSLGTGSFYEQYF.

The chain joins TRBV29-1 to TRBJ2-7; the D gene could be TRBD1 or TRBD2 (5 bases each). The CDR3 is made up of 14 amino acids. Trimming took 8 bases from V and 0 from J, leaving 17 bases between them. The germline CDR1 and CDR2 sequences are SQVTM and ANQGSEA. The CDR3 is CSLGTWPLSYEQYF. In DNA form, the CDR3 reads TGCAGCTTGGGGACGTGGCCCCTCTCCTACGAGCAGTACTTC.